These T cell receptor beta chains were read from a single sample in a study of early T cells in non-severe SARS-CoV-2 infection. Via MiXCR, TCRdb re-called the 5' RACE reads, giving one row per CDR3 protein. This sample has some 82,000 distinct CDR3 sequences; 10% to 15% occur once, and the top ten carry 4.4%. Sequenced material: whole blood, taken at baseline. The origin of the receptors is an adult who was a healthcare worker with PCR-confirmed SARS-CoV-2 infection or an uninfected control (not recorded which). Both conserved end residues are part of each CDR3. A D gene is named only where the DNA matches it firmly. Clone size is given for some rows only: seen once, a few or many times, or a class if the clone is expanded.

V	size	D	J	CDR3	DNA
TRBV10-3	-	-	TRBJ2-1	CAISGVLKDQFF	TGTGCCATCAGTGGTGTGTTAAAGGATCAGTTCTTC
TRBV20-1	few	TRBD2	TRBJ2-3	CSAPTRTSGPDTQYF	TGCAGTGCTCCTACCCGGACTAGCGGGCCAGATACGCAGTATTTT
TRBV7-9	few	-	TRBJ1-2	CASSLTPAANYGYTF	TGTGCCAGCAGCCTCACACCAGCTGCTAACTATGGCTACACCTTC
TRBV7-9	-	TRBD2	TRBJ2-1	CASSSPSSGGAGEQFF	TGTGCCAGCAGCTCCCCTTCTAGCGGGGGGGCCGGCGAGCAGTTCTTC
TRBV2	many	-	TRBJ2-7	CASSPQGIEQYF	TGTGCCAGCAGCCCTCAGGGGATTGAGCAGTACTTC
TRBV5-1	few	TRBD1	TRBJ1-1	CASSPRAGGQVIEAFF	TGCGCCAGCAGCCCCCGGGCAGGGGGCCAAGTTATTGAAGCTTTCTTT
TRBV29-1	many	-	TRBJ2-6	CSVKSGANVLTF	TGCAGCGTTAAGTCCGGGGCCAACGTCCTGACTTTC
TRBV11-2	few	TRBD2	TRBJ2-3	CASSLRLAGSTDTQYF	TGTGCCAGCAGCTTACGACTAGCGGGGAGCACAGATACGCAGTATTTT
TRBV11-2	-	-	TRBJ2-7	CASRRPTYYEQYF	TGTGCCAGCAGGCGCCCAACTTACTACGAGCAGTACTTC
TRBV6-6	few	-	TRBJ1-5	CASSYPDSNQPQHF	TGTGCCAGCAGTTACCCGGACAGCAATCAGCCCCAGCATTTT
TRBV11-1	-	-	TRBJ1-2	CASSRGGFEDFYGYTF	TGTGCCAGCAGCCGAGGAGGCTTCGAGGATTTCTATGGCTACACCTTC
TRBV29-1	-	-	TRBJ1-2	CSVDMGGYTF	TGCAGCGTTGATATGGGTGGCTACACCTTC
TRBV28	-	-	TRBJ1-1	CASSTNPTEAFF	TGTGCCAGCAGCACGAATCCCACTGAAGCTTTCTTT
TRBV6-5	-	-	TRBJ2-2	CASSLGSPGELFF	TGTGCCAGCAGTTTGGGATCACCCGGGGAGCTGTTTTTT
TRBV28	few	TRBD2	TRBJ2-1	CASSFPSGTYNEQFF	TGTGCCAGCAGTTTCCCTAGCGGGACCTACAATGAGCAGTTCTTC
TRBV18	few	-	TRBJ1-6	CASSPLEGPNNSPLHF	TGTGCCAGCTCACCCCTCGAGGGCCCCAATAATTCACCCCTCCACTTT
TRBV29-1	many	-	TRBJ2-7	CSAGGDRGEQYF	TGCAGCGCTGGCGGGGATCGAGGCGAGCAGTACTTC
TRBV19	-	-	TRBJ1-1	CASRTTGTEAFF	TGTGCCAGTAGAACAACGGGAACTGAAGCTTTCTTT
TRBV6-1	many	-	TRBJ1-6	CASSRATGPRDSPLHF	TGTGCCAGCAGTAGGGCGACCGGGCCGCGAGATTCACCCCTCCACTTT
TRBV6-2/TRBV6-3	-	TRBD1	TRBJ2-7	CASSSPGQSSYEQYF	TGTGCCAGCAGTTCCCCGGGACAGAGTTCCTACGAGCAGTACTTC
TRBV5-8	many	-	TRBJ2-1	CASSLSRRGTLYNEQFF	TGTGCCAGCAGCTTGAGTCGCCGGGGGACCCTCTACAATGAGCAGTTCTTC
TRBV7-7	-	-	TRBJ2-7	CASSPELGASYEQYF	TGTGCTAGCAGCCCAGAGCTGGGGGCTTCCTACGAGCAGTACTTC
TRBV9	-	-	TRBJ2-3	CASSVYRTGDTQYF	TGTGCCAGCAGCGTGTACAGGACTGGGGATACGCAGTATTTT
TRBV30	-	-	TRBJ2-6	CAWTPPFGANVLTF	TGTGCCTGGACCCCCCCGTTTGGGGCCAACGTCCTGACTTTC
TRBV5-1	-	TRBD1	TRBJ2-3	CASTRTGDLPDTQYF	TGCGCCAGCACGCGGACAGGGGATCTACCAGATACGCAGTATTTT
TRBV19	many	-	TRBJ1-5	CASNQGLGPQHF	TGTGCCAGTAACCAGGGCCTAGGACCCCAGCATTTT
TRBV6-5	-	-	TRBJ2-1	CASNLGGRLRYNEQFF	TGTGCCAGCAACCTGGGGGGGCGCCTACGCTACAATGAGCAGTTCTTC
TRBV5-1	-	TRBD1	TRBJ2-7	CASSRTGDSYEQYF	TGCGCCAGCAGCCGGACAGGGGACTCCTACGAGCAGTACTTC
TRBV5-1	many	TRBD2	TRBJ2-7	CASGVTSGASYEQYF	TGCGCCAGCGGAGTGACTAGCGGGGCCTCCTACGAGCAGTACTTC
TRBV19	-	-	TRBJ1-6	CASRDMGEGRAPLHF	TGTGCCAGTCGAGACATGGGCGAGGGGCGAGCACCCCTCCACTTT
TRBV7-2	few	TRBD1	TRBJ2-3	CASSYGTGDTQYF	TGTGCCAGCAGCTACGGGACAGGGGATACGCAGTATTTT
TRBV20-1	many	TRBD1	TRBJ2-1	CSARKGQGKAWSNEQFF	TGCAGTGCTAGGAAGGGACAGGGGAAGGCATGGAGCAATGAGCAGTTCTTC
TRBV14	few	-	TRBJ1-3	CASSQVLVSDSGNTIYF	TGTGCCAGCAGCCAAGTTTTGGTCAGCGACTCTGGAAACACCATATATTTT
TRBV28	few	-	TRBJ1-1	CASSEPGNTEAFF	TGTGCCAGCAGTGAGCCAGGGAACACTGAAGCTTTCTTT
TRBV12-5	many	-	TRBJ1-3	CASGSLPLTGNTIYF	TGTGCTAGTGGTTCTCTTCCGCTCACTGGAAACACCATATATTTT
TRBV9	many	-	TRBJ1-4	CASTREISTNEKLFF	TGTGCCAGCACGAGGGAGATCTCAACTAATGAAAAACTGTTTTTT
TRBV27	-	-	TRBJ1-6	CASRAGTLNSPLHF	TGTGCCAGCAGAGCCGGGACACTTAATTCACCCCTCCACTTT
TRBV12-3/TRBV12-4	many	TRBD1	TRBJ1-1	CASTRTGMNTEAFF	TGTGCCAGTACGCGGACAGGAATGAACACTGAAGCTTTCTTT
TRBV7-3	-	-	TRBJ2-3	CASSLERPTDTQYF	TGTGCCAGCAGCTTAGAGAGACCCACAGATACGCAGTATTTT